This is a list of T cell receptor beta chains from one sample in a study of blood T cell repertoires in COVID-19. The table came from immunoSEQ multiplex PCR; TCRdb's copy has only in-frame clones and leaves some out. The sample contains 300,000 or so clones, 70% to 90% of which appear only once. Sequences were obtained from peripheral blood. The receptors originated from a woman between 40 and 55 years old with acute or convalescent COVID-19. CDR3s include the opening cysteine and the closing phenylalanine or tryptophan. A D gene is named only where the DNA matches it firmly. Only some rows state a clone size, as once, few, many or a class for expanded clones.

v_gene: TRBV27
d_gene: TRBD1
abundance: NA
j_gene: TRBJ1-6
CDR3aa: CASMGQGASPLHF
CDR3nt: TGTGCCAGTATGGGACAGGGTGCTTCACCCCTCCACTTT

v_gene: TRBV11-2
d_gene: TRBD2
abundance: NA
j_gene: TRBJ2-1
CDR3aa: CASSLEGRGATNEQFF
CDR3nt: TGTGCCAGCAGCTTAGAGGGGAGGGGAGCGACTAATGAGCAGTTCTTC

v_gene: TRBV19
d_gene: NA
abundance: NA
j_gene: TRBJ1-1
CDR3aa: CASKSGLGEAFF
CDR3nt: TGTGCCAGTAAGTCAGGGCTAGGTGAAGCTTTCTTT

v_gene: TRBV19
d_gene: NA
abundance: NA
j_gene: TRBJ1-5
CDR3aa: CASSIEGDQPQHF
CDR3nt: TGTGCCAGTAGTATAGAAGGGGATCAGCCCCAGCATTTT

v_gene: TRBV5-1
d_gene: NA
abundance: NA
j_gene: TRBJ2-3
CDR3aa: CASSLGGAGTDTQYF
CDR3nt: TGCGCCAGCAGCTTAGGGGGGGCTGGCACAGATACGCAGTATTTT

v_gene: TRBV27
d_gene: NA
abundance: many
j_gene: TRBJ1-5
CDR3aa: CASSSLQGGYSNQPQHF
CDR3nt: TGTGCCAGCAGTTCACTTCAAGGAGGCTATAGCAATCAGCCCCAGCATTTT

v_gene: TRBV2
d_gene: TRBD1
abundance: NA
j_gene: TRBJ2-5
CDR3aa: CASSSGQGTYQETQYF
CDR3nt: TGTGCCAGCAGTTCTGGACAGGGAACCTACCAAGAGACCCAGTACTTC

v_gene: TRBV5-6
d_gene: TRBD2
abundance: NA
j_gene: TRBJ2-1
CDR3aa: CASSLGPGLGNEQFF
CDR3nt: TGTGCCAGCAGCTTGGGGCCGGGACTAGGGAATGAGCAGTTCTTC

v_gene: TRBV7-9
d_gene: NA
abundance: NA
j_gene: TRBJ1-6
CDR3aa: CASTRRGGSYNSPLHF
CDR3nt: TGTGCCAGCACCAGACGGGGAGGCTCCTATAATTCACCCCTCCACTTT

v_gene: TRBV14
d_gene: NA
abundance: NA
j_gene: TRBJ2-2
CDR3aa: CASSLTATGELFF
CDR3nt: TGTGCCAGCAGCCTGACAGCAACCGGGGAGCTGTTTTTT

v_gene: TRBV12-3/TRBV12-4
d_gene: NA
abundance: NA
j_gene: TRBJ2-6
CDR3aa: CASRAGANVLTF
CDR3nt: TGTGCCAGCCGAGCAGGGGCCAACGTCCTGACTTTC

v_gene: TRBV6-5
d_gene: TRBD1
abundance: once
j_gene: TRBJ2-1
CDR3aa: CASSLDRGPNEQFF
CDR3nt: TGTGCCAGCAGTTTGGACAGGGGGCCCAATGAGCAGTTCTTC

v_gene: TRBV27
d_gene: TRBD1
abundance: NA
j_gene: TRBJ1-1
CDR3aa: CASSLIGTGGVNTEAFF
CDR3nt: TGTGCCAGCAGTTTAATCGGGACAGGGGGAGTGAACACTGAAGCTTTCTTT

v_gene: TRBV15
d_gene: TRBD1
abundance: once
j_gene: TRBJ1-1
CDR3aa: CATSRETGWSTEAFF
CDR3nt: TGTGCCACCAGCAGAGAGACAGGGTGGAGCACTGAAGCTTTCTTT

v_gene: TRBV5-4
d_gene: TRBD2
abundance: NA
j_gene: TRBJ2-1
CDR3aa: CASSPLTSGRSYNEQFF
CDR3nt: TGTGCCAGCAGCCCGCTGACTAGCGGAAGGTCCTACAATGAGCAGTTCTTC

v_gene: TRBV18
d_gene: NA
abundance: NA
j_gene: TRBJ1-2
CDR3aa: CASSPFTRSDYGYTF
CDR3nt: TGTGCCAGCTCACCCTTTACGAGATCGGACTATGGCTACACCTTC

v_gene: TRBV5-1
d_gene: NA
abundance: NA
j_gene: TRBJ1-3
CDR3aa: CASSLEHTGNTIYF
CDR3nt: TGCGCCAGCAGCTTGGAACACACTGGAAACACCATATATTTT

v_gene: TRBV19
d_gene: NA
abundance: NA
j_gene: TRBJ1-1
CDR3aa: CASSIAGPNTEAFF
CDR3nt: TGTGCCAGTAGTATCGCGGGACCGAACACTGAAGCTTTCTTT

v_gene: TRBV27
d_gene: NA
abundance: NA
j_gene: TRBJ1-1
CDR3aa: CASSLYGHMNTEAFF
CDR3nt: TGTGCCAGCAGTTTATACGGACACATGAACACTGAAGCTTTCTTT

v_gene: TRBV4-1
d_gene: TRBD1
abundance: NA
j_gene: TRBJ2-1
CDR3aa: CASRPQGFSYNEQFF
CDR3nt: TGCGCCAGCAGACCACAGGGGTTCTCCTACAATGAGCAGTTCTTC

v_gene: TRBV9
d_gene: TRBD1
abundance: NA
j_gene: TRBJ1-5
CDR3aa: CASSVTTGGEPQHF
CDR3nt: TGTGCCAGCAGCGTAACGACAGGGGGCGAGCCCCAGCATTTT

v_gene: TRBV11-2
d_gene: NA
abundance: NA
j_gene: TRBJ1-1
CDR3aa: CASSRQSHTEAFF
CDR3nt: TGTGCCAGCAGCAGACAGTCTCACACTGAAGCTTTCTTT

v_gene: TRBV3-1/TRBV3-2
d_gene: TRBD2
abundance: NA
j_gene: TRBJ2-5
CDR3aa: CASSPGLAMETQYF
CDR3nt: TGTGCCAGCAGCCCCGGACTAGCTATGGAGACCCAGTACTTC

v_gene: TRBV4-1
d_gene: NA
abundance: NA
j_gene: TRBJ1-5
CDR3aa: CASSPANRGNQPQHF
CDR3nt: TGCGCCAGCAGCCCAGCAAACAGGGGCAATCAGCCCCAGCATTTT

v_gene: TRBV27
d_gene: NA
abundance: once
j_gene: TRBJ1-1
CDR3aa: CASSFAGIGSTEAFF
CDR3nt: TGTGCCAGCAGTTTTGCGGGGATTGGGAGCACTGAAGCTTTCTTT

v_gene: TRBV6-2/TRBV6-3
d_gene: NA
abundance: NA
j_gene: TRBJ2-5
CDR3aa: CASSRQDKETQYF
CDR3nt: TGTGCCAGCAGTAGACAGGACAAAGAGACCCAGTACTTC

v_gene: TRBV27
d_gene: NA
abundance: NA
j_gene: TRBJ2-1
CDR3aa: CASSFAVNSYNEQFF
CDR3nt: TGTGCCAGCAGTTTTGCGGTTAACTCCTACAATGAGCAGTTCTTC

v_gene: TRBV6-5
d_gene: NA
abundance: NA
j_gene: TRBJ1-5
CDR3aa: CASSIEGGQPQHF
CDR3nt: TGTGCCAGCAGTATCGAGGGCGGTCAGCCCCAGCATTTT

v_gene: TRBV2
d_gene: NA
abundance: NA
j_gene: TRBJ1-1
CDR3aa: CASSEVGSTEAFF
CDR3nt: TGTGCCAGCAGTGAAGTGGGGAGCACTGAAGCTTTCTTT

v_gene: TRBV5-6
d_gene: TRBD1
abundance: NA
j_gene: TRBJ1-2
CDR3aa: CASSRTGYGYTF
CDR3nt: TGTGCCAGCAGCCGGACAGGGTATGGCTACACCTTC

v_gene: TRBV15
d_gene: NA
abundance: NA
j_gene: TRBJ1-3
CDR3aa: CATSRVTGTGNTIYF
CDR3nt: TGTGCCACCAGCAGAGTAACGGGGACTGGAAACACCATATATTTT

v_gene: TRBV5-1
d_gene: NA
abundance: NA
j_gene: TRBJ1-6
CDR3aa: CASSLGYGYNSPLHF
CDR3nt: TGCGCCAGCAGCTTGGGGTACGGGTATAATTCACCCCTCCACTTT

v_gene: TRBV10-1
d_gene: TRBD1
abundance: NA
j_gene: TRBJ1-1
CDR3aa: CASSDGSGTANTEAFF
CDR3nt: TGCGCCAGCAGTGATGGTTCCGGGACAGCCAACACTGAAGCTTTCTTT

v_gene: TRBV19
d_gene: TRBD1
abundance: NA
j_gene: TRBJ1-1
CDR3aa: CASSITAGGPIGAFF
CDR3nt: TGTGCCAGTAGCATAACAGCAGGGGGTCCAATCGGGGCTTTCTTT

v_gene: TRBV6-5
d_gene: NA
abundance: few
j_gene: TRBJ1-4
CDR3aa: CASSYAEPRDEKLFF
CDR3nt: TGTGCCAGCAGTTATGCTGAGCCCCGGGATGAAAAACTGTTTTTT

v_gene: TRBV9
d_gene: NA
abundance: NA
j_gene: TRBJ1-2
CDR3aa: CASSVVGAYGYTF
CDR3nt: TGTGCCAGCAGCGTAGTGGGGGCGTATGGCTACACCTTC

v_gene: TRBV9
d_gene: NA
abundance: NA
j_gene: TRBJ1-2
CDR3aa: CASSVVGGPSSGYTF
CDR3nt: TGTGCCAGCAGCGTAGTAGGGGGTCCGTCAAGCGGCTACACCTTC

v_gene: TRBV2
d_gene: TRBD2
abundance: NA
j_gene: TRBJ2-1
CDR3aa: CASSGILAGASSYNEQFF
CDR3nt: TGTGCCAGCAGTGGGATACTAGCGGGGGCAAGCTCCTACAATGAGCAGTTCTTC

v_gene: TRBV6-1
d_gene: TRBD1
abundance: NA
j_gene: TRBJ1-2
CDR3aa: CASSERAGQGAFGGYTF
CDR3nt: TGTGCCAGCAGTGAAAGGGCCGGACAGGGGGCTTTCGGTGGCTACACCTTC

v_gene: TRBV19
d_gene: TRBD1
abundance: few
j_gene: TRBJ1-5
CDR3aa: CASSTDRGYQPQHF
CDR3nt: TGTGCCAGTAGTACCGACAGGGGGTATCAGCCCCAGCATTTT

v_gene: TRBV18
d_gene: NA
abundance: few
j_gene: TRBJ1-2
CDR3aa: CASSNNNYGYTF
CDR3nt: TGTGCCAGCTCAAATAACAATTATGGCTACACCTTC

v_gene: TRBV9
d_gene: TRBD2
abundance: NA
j_gene: TRBJ2-5
CDR3aa: CASSALAGGETQYF
CDR3nt: TGTGCCAGCAGCGCACTAGCGGGGGGGGAGACCCAGTACTTC

v_gene: TRBV6-5
d_gene: NA
abundance: NA
j_gene: TRBJ1-5
CDR3aa: CASRLGKNQPQHF
CDR3nt: TGTGCCAGCAGATTGGGCAAGAATCAGCCCCAGCATTTT

v_gene: TRBV12-3/TRBV12-4
d_gene: NA
abundance: once
j_gene: TRBJ2-1
CDR3aa: CASSLGANNEQFF
CDR3nt: TGTGCCAGCAGTTTGGGGGCCAACAATGAGCAGTTCTTC

v_gene: TRBV19
d_gene: NA
abundance: NA
j_gene: TRBJ1-6
CDR3aa: CASSWGAGYNSPLHF
CDR3nt: TGTGCCAGTTCGTGGGGAGCGGGGTATAATTCACCCCTCCACTTT

v_gene: TRBV19
d_gene: TRBD2
abundance: NA
j_gene: TRBJ2-5
CDR3aa: CASTTSGGAQETQYF
CDR3nt: TGTGCCAGTACCACTAGCGGGGGGGCCCAAGAGACCCAGTACTTC

v_gene: TRBV5-8
d_gene: TRBD2
abundance: few
j_gene: TRBJ2-5
CDR3aa: CASREGLAGEGWETQYF
CDR3nt: TGTGCCAGCAGGGAAGGACTAGCGGGGGAAGGATGGGAGACCCAGTACTTC